This T cell receptor beta chain was found in a study of T cell changes during pregnancy in multiple sclerosis. Germline V gives CDR1 MGHRA, CDR2 YSYEKL. The CDR3 has 17 amino acids. J was trimmed by 2 bases and V by 2 bases; bases with no gene match: 5. Repertoires were generated with immunoSEQ multiplex PCR, while TCRdb's copy carries only in-frame clones and drops some. The sample has some 36,000 clones, around 91% seen once. Sequencing was performed on CD4+ T cells from peripheral blood mononuclear cells, taken in the second trimester of pregnancy. This TCR derives from a female donor in good health, enrolled as a control in a pregnancy study. The chain employs TRBV4-1 and TRBJ2-3; 12 nucleotides align to TRBD2. The CDR3 bases are TGCGCCAGCAGCCAACGGGGACTAGCGGGCAACACAGATACGCAGTATTTT. Encoded protein: CASSQRGLAGNTDTQYF.